This is a list of T cell receptor beta chains from one sample in a study of control samples from healthy donors and cancer patients. Only in-frame clones appear in the TCRdb table, and some are missing; sequencing was by immunoSEQ multiplex PCR. This sample yields approximately 90,000 clones, of which about 87% are seen a single time; about 15% belongs to the top ten. The sample consisted of blood. The source of these receptors is a woman between 70 and 85 years old in good health. Each CDR3 is given with its conserved first and last residue. D genes are given only for firm matches. The size entry is marked missing in some rows and otherwise reads once, few, many or a size class.

cdr3_aa cdr3_nt d_call j_call v_call clone_size
CASSLNGNLAPNEQFF TGTGCCAGCAGCTTAAATGGTAACTTGGCGCCCAATGAGCAGTTCTTC NA TRBJ2-1 TRBV11-2 NA
CASSPSGRGSTDTQYF TGTGCCAGCAGCCCCTCTGGGCGGGGGAGCACAGATACGCAGTATTTT TRBD2 TRBJ2-3 TRBV7-9 NA
CASSLSGGEGNEQFF TGTGCCAGCAGCTTAAGTGGGGGTGAGGGGAATGAGCAGTTCTTC NA TRBJ2-1 TRBV7-3 NA
CATQRGPGETQYF TGTGCCACTCAGCGGGGGCCGGGAGAGACCCAGTACTTC TRBD2 TRBJ2-5 TRBV14 NA
CAWNVTGPTSYEQYF TGTGCCTGGAATGTGACCGGGCCCACTTCCTACGAGCAGTACTTC NA TRBJ2-7 TRBV30 NA
CASSPGHSNTEAFF TGCGCCAGCAGTCCGGGACATTCGAACACTGAAGCTTTCTTT NA TRBJ1-1 TRBV10-1 NA
CSVGQETNQPQHF TGCAGCGTGGGACAGGAGACAAATCAGCCCCAGCATTTT TRBD1 TRBJ1-5 TRBV29-1 NA
CASREGGEKLFF TGTGCCAGCAGGGAGGGGGGTGAAAAACTGTTTTTT NA TRBJ1-4 TRBV21-1 NA
CASSDRGREGSSGYTF TGTGCCAGCAGTGACCGGGGTAGGGAGGGGAGTAGTGGCTACACCTTC NA TRBJ1-2 TRBV6-1 NA
CASSTGETQYF TGTGCCAGCAGTACCGGGGAGACCCAGTACTTC NA TRBJ2-5 TRBV6-1 NA
CASSLSLVGLNSPLHF TGCGCCAGCAGCTTGTCACTGGTGGGTCTTAATTCACCCCTCCACTTT NA TRBJ1-6 TRBV5-1 NA
CASSGTGGVDGYTF TGTGCCAGCAGCGGGACAGGGGGCGTAGATGGCTACACCTTC TRBD1 TRBJ1-2 TRBV9 NA
CASSLIQGTNYEQYF TGCGCCAGCAGCCTGATACAGGGTACAAACTACGAGCAGTACTTC NA TRBJ2-7 TRBV5-1 NA
CASSPGGYGYTF TGTGCCAGCAGTCCCGGCGGCTATGGCTACACCTTC NA TRBJ1-2 TRBV28 NA
CASSQDRGGSPLHF TGCGCCAGCAGCCAAGACAGGGGAGGTTCACCCCTCCACTTT NA TRBJ1-6 TRBV4-1 NA
CASSLDGTGGKLSGYTF TGTGCCAGCAGCTTGGATGGGACAGGGGGCAAACTATCTGGCTACACCTTC TRBD1 TRBJ1-2 TRBV5-6 few
CASSEMLKTEAFF TGCGCCAGCAGTGAAATGTTAAAAACTGAAGCTTTCTTT NA TRBJ1-1 TRBV10-2 NA
CASSLDAGASGNTIYF TGCGCCAGCAGCTTGGACGCGGGGGCAAGTGGAAACACCATATATTTT NA TRBJ1-3 TRBV5-1 NA
CATVPAGQGYGYTF TGTGCCACCGTCCCAGCAGGACAGGGCTATGGCTACACCTTC TRBD1 TRBJ1-2 TRBV10-3 NA
CASRKDREHTEAFF TGTGCCAGCAGGAAAGACAGGGAGCACACTGAAGCTTTCTTT TRBD1 TRBJ1-1 TRBV2 NA
CASSPRGEKLFF TGTGCCAGCTCACCACGAGGAGAAAAACTGTTTTTT NA TRBJ1-4 TRBV18 NA
CASSPGQAGSPTGELFF TGTGCCAGCTCACCAGGGCAGGCCGGTTCGCCCACCGGGGAGCTGTTTTTT NA TRBJ2-2 TRBV18 NA
CASSFSDGYTF TGTGCCAGCAGCTTTTCCGATGGCTACACCTTC NA TRBJ1-2 TRBV7-8 medium-sized
CATSRDLKRGGTDTQYF TGTGCCACCAGCAGAGATCTTAAGCGGGGGGGCACAGATACGCAGTATTTT TRBD2 TRBJ2-3 TRBV15 NA
CASSHGGGDPSRGQFF TGCGCCAGCAGCCACGGGGGCGGGGACCCTTCTCGGGGGCAGTTCTTC NA TRBJ2-1 TRBV5-1 NA
CASSLDPGVQPQHF TGCGCCAGCAGCTTAGACCCGGGGGTCCAGCCCCAGCATTTT NA TRBJ1-5 TRBV5-1 NA
CASRYTGTEAFF TGTGCCAGCAGGTATACAGGGACTGAAGCTTTCTTT NA TRBJ1-1 TRBV2 NA
CASGATAYEQYF TGTGCCAGCGGGGCGACGGCCTACGAGCAGTACTTC NA TRBJ2-7 TRBV2 NA
CASSPDLYTGELFF TGTGCCAGCAGCCCAGACTTATACACCGGGGAGCTGTTTTTT NA TRBJ2-2 TRBV5-4 few
CASSLDGRQETQYF TGTGCTAGCAGCTTAGATGGGCGTCAAGAGACCCAGTACTTC NA TRBJ2-5 TRBV7-7 NA
CASSNSGSNEQFF TGTGCCAGCTCCAATAGCGGGAGTAATGAGCAGTTCTTC TRBD2 TRBJ2-1 TRBV6-5 once
CASKEGTTGELFF TGTGCCAGCAAGGAGGGGACGACCGGGGAGCTGTTTTTT NA TRBJ2-2 TRBV2 NA
CASSILAGDNEQFF TGCGCCAGCAGCATACTAGCGGGGGACAATGAGCAGTTCTTC TRBD2 TRBJ2-1 TRBV5-1 NA
CASILAGGANTGELFF TGTGCCAGTATTCTTGCGGGGGGCGCTAACACCGGGGAGCTGTTTTTT TRBD2 TRBJ2-2 TRBV5-8 once
CASSYSRPTSGYTF TGTGCCAGCAGTTACTCTCGGCCGACCTCTGGCTACACCTTC NA TRBJ1-2 TRBV6-5 NA
CASSYSTGNEQYF TGTGCCAGCAGTTACTCCACAGGGAACGAGCAGTACTTC NA TRBJ2-7 TRBV6-6 NA
CASSIGEKRGWDTGELFF TGTGCCAGTAGTATAGGGGAGAAGCGGGGGTGGGACACCGGGGAGCTGTTTTTT TRBD2 TRBJ2-2 TRBV19 NA
CASSLTSGTGQGNTIYF TGTGCCAGCAGCCTAACCTCCGGCACGGGACAGGGAAACACCATATATTTT TRBD1 TRBJ1-3 TRBV9 NA
CASSSPLAGGPWNEQFF TGTGCCAGCAGCTCACCCTTAGCGGGGGGGCCATGGAATGAGCAGTTCTTC TRBD2 TRBJ2-1 TRBV5-6 NA
CASVSGGVGEKLFF TGTGCCAGCGTATCAGGAGGGGTAGGTGAAAAACTGTTTTTT NA TRBJ1-4 TRBV6-5 few
CASADSVDSPFGYTF TGTGCCAGCGCGGACTCGGTAGACAGTCCCTTCGGCTACACCTTC NA TRBJ1-2 TRBV6-4 NA
CASSYPRGNTGELFF TGTGCCAGCAGTTACCCGAGGGGGAACACCGGGGAGCTGTTTTTT NA TRBJ2-2 TRBV6-6 once
CASSARTGPSEAFF TGTGCCAGCAGTGCGCGCACAGGGCCCTCTGAAGCTTTCTTT NA TRBJ1-1 TRBV25-1 NA
CASSLAGIKGQGSGYTF TGTGCCAGCAGCTTGGCCGGCATAAAAGGACAGGGGTCTGGCTACACCTTC TRBD1 TRBJ1-2 TRBV5-6 NA
CASAPAGYDEQFF TGCGCCAGCGCCCCCGCGGGGTACGATGAGCAGTTCTTC NA TRBJ2-1 TRBV5-1 few
CASREGGTGLGLSNQPQHF TGTGCAAGTCGCGAAGGAGGGACAGGGCTTGGCCTTAGCAATCAGCCCCAGCATTTT NA TRBJ1-5 TRBV12-2 once
CASSPLQGTLPSKLFF TGTGCCAGCAGTCCCCTCCAAGGGACCCTGCCTAGCAAACTGTTTTTT NA TRBJ1-4 TRBV28 few
CASSPGGSYNEQFF TGTGCCAGCTCACCTGGGGGCTCCTACAATGAGCAGTTCTTC NA TRBJ2-1 TRBV18 NA
CASSPPRQGPEAFF TGTGCCAGCAGCCCCCCAAGACAGGGCCCTGAAGCTTTCTTT TRBD1 TRBJ1-1 TRBV7-8 NA
CASSLERTSGNNEQFF TGCGCCAGCAGCCTCGAAAGGACTAGCGGAAACAATGAGCAGTTCTTC TRBD2 TRBJ2-1 TRBV4-1 NA
CASSLMATYEQYF TGTGCCAGCAGCTTAATGGCAACCTACGAGCAGTACTTC NA TRBJ2-7 TRBV7-8 NA
CASSLPSGVRNTQYF TGTGCCAGCAGCTTACCTAGCGGGGTCAGGAATACGCAGTATTTT TRBD2 TRBJ2-3 TRBV11-1 NA
CASSLSSGRAGGNEQFF TGCGCCAGCAGCTTATCTAGCGGGAGGGCCGGGGGAAATGAGCAGTTCTTC TRBD2 TRBJ2-1 TRBV5-1 NA
CASSRGLAGVEQFF TGTGCCAGTAGTCGAGGACTAGCGGGAGTTGAGCAGTTCTTC TRBD2 TRBJ2-1 TRBV19 once